Listed below are T cell receptor beta chains from one sample, sequenced in a study of T cell responses to AZD1222 COVID-19 vaccine. This table comes from immunoSEQ multiplex PCR, and its TCRdb copy is limited to in-frame clones, with some not included. The table shows about 120,000 clones, with approximately 91% occurring only once. The input for sequencing was peripheral blood, taken on day 0 of AZD1222 vaccination. Receptors were obtained from an adult in good health. Each CDR3 is given with its conserved first and last residue. Fields, in order: CDR3 protein, CDR3 DNA, D gene, J gene, clone size, V gene. A D gene is named only where the DNA matches it firmly. Some rows have no size entry. The others give once, few or many, or a class for an expanded clone.

CDR3aa: CASTFGDGPNSPLHF
CDR3nt: TGTGCCAGCACCTTCGGGGACGGACCCAATTCACCCCTCCACTTT
d_gene: .
j_gene: TRBJ1-6
abundance: .
v_gene: TRBV5-6

CDR3aa: CASRLTLLYGYTF
CDR3nt: TGTGCCAGCAGGCTAACCCTCCTCTATGGCTACACCTTC
d_gene: .
j_gene: TRBJ1-2
abundance: .
v_gene: TRBV7-2

CDR3aa: CSVVENTEAFF
CDR3nt: TGCAGCGTTGTGGAGAACACTGAAGCTTTCTTT
d_gene: .
j_gene: TRBJ1-1
abundance: .
v_gene: TRBV29-1

CDR3aa: CASSPDGARPFF
CDR3nt: TGTGCCAGCAGCCCTGACGGGGCCAGGCCGTTCTTC
d_gene: .
j_gene: TRBJ2-1
abundance: .
v_gene: TRBV7-9

CDR3aa: CASSDYRVNQPQHF
CDR3nt: TGTGCCAGCAGTGATTATAGGGTCAATCAGCCCCAGCATTTT
d_gene: .
j_gene: TRBJ1-5
abundance: .
v_gene: TRBV2

CDR3aa: CASSDHSNQPQHF
CDR3nt: TGTGCCAGCAGCGATCACAGCAATCAGCCCCAGCATTTT
d_gene: .
j_gene: TRBJ1-5
abundance: .
v_gene: TRBV9

CDR3aa: CAWRRPGRGNTEAFF
CDR3nt: TGTGCCTGGAGGCGCCCGGGTCGAGGGAACACTGAAGCTTTCTTT
d_gene: .
j_gene: TRBJ1-1
abundance: .
v_gene: TRBV30

CDR3aa: CASSLDLARVSLHF
CDR3nt: TGTGCCAGCAGCTTAGATTTGGCAAGAGTGTCCCTCCACTTT
d_gene: .
j_gene: TRBJ1-6
abundance: .
v_gene: TRBV7-2

CDR3aa: CASSLKISSGPANEKLFF
CDR3nt: TGTGCCAGCAGCTTAAAAATCTCCTCGGGGCCAGCTAATGAAAAACTGTTTTTT
d_gene: .
j_gene: TRBJ1-4
abundance: few
v_gene: TRBV11-2

CDR3aa: CASSPWGGDPTNGYTF
CDR3nt: TGTGCCAGCAGCCCCTGGGGGGGGGACCCAACGAACGGCTACACCTTC
d_gene: .
j_gene: TRBJ1-2
abundance: .
v_gene: TRBV3-1/TRBV3-2

CDR3aa: CASSLGGSGYTF
CDR3nt: TGTGCCAGCAGCTTAGGAGGGAGCGGCTACACCTTC
d_gene: .
j_gene: TRBJ1-2
abundance: .
v_gene: TRBV11-2

CDR3aa: CASSPGQLGYTF
CDR3nt: TGTGCCAGCAGTCCCGGACAGCTCGGCTACACCTTC
d_gene: .
j_gene: TRBJ1-2
abundance: .
v_gene: TRBV6-5

CDR3aa: CAWSVGGVDEQYF
CDR3nt: TGTGCCTGGAGTGTTGGTGGGGTGGACGAGCAGTACTTC
d_gene: .
j_gene: TRBJ2-7
abundance: once
v_gene: TRBV30

CDR3aa: CASRGNNSPLHF
CDR3nt: TGTGCCAGCAGAGGAAATAATTCACCCCTCCACTTT
d_gene: .
j_gene: TRBJ1-6
abundance: .
v_gene: TRBV28

CDR3aa: CASSLGGTANEQFF
CDR3nt: TGCGCCAGCAGCTTGGGGGGGACAGCAAATGAGCAGTTCTTC
d_gene: TRBD1
j_gene: TRBJ2-1
abundance: .
v_gene: TRBV5-1

CDR3aa: CASVLGRGGDTQYF
CDR3nt: TGTGCTAGTGTTCTTGGGCGGGGTGGAGATACGCAGTATTTT
d_gene: .
j_gene: TRBJ2-3
abundance: .
v_gene: TRBV12-5

CDR3aa: CASRGDISYNSPLHF
CDR3nt: TGTGCCAGCAGAGGGGACATCTCCTATAATTCACCCCTCCACTTT
d_gene: .
j_gene: TRBJ1-6
abundance: .
v_gene: TRBV14

CDR3aa: CASSLWEQYF
CDR3nt: TGTGCCAGCAGCCTTTGGGAGCAGTACTTC
d_gene: .
j_gene: TRBJ2-7
abundance: .
v_gene: TRBV28

CDR3aa: CASSRGGQGFYEQYF
CDR3nt: TGTGCCAGCAGCCGAGGAGGACAGGGTTTCTACGAGCAGTACTTC
d_gene: TRBD1
j_gene: TRBJ2-7
abundance: .
v_gene: TRBV7-3

CDR3aa: CASSQAGQGGGSYEQYF
CDR3nt: TGTGCCAGCAGCCAAGCTGGACAGGGGGGTGGGTCCTACGAGCAGTACTTC
d_gene: TRBD1
j_gene: TRBJ2-7
abundance: .
v_gene: TRBV4-2

CDR3aa: CASSQEATASVGYTF
CDR3nt: TGTGCCAGCAGCCAAGAAGCCACGGCCTCTGTTGGCTACACCTTC
d_gene: .
j_gene: TRBJ1-2
abundance: .
v_gene: TRBV4-2

CDR3aa: CASSVAQSYEQYF
CDR3nt: TGCGCCAGCAGCGTCGCCCAGTCCTACGAGCAGTACTTC
d_gene: .
j_gene: TRBJ2-7
abundance: .
v_gene: TRBV5-1

CDR3aa: CSARNPWTVF
CDR3nt: TGCAGTGCCAGAAACCCGTGGACAGTCTTC
d_gene: .
j_gene: TRBJ2-1
abundance: .
v_gene: TRBV20-1

CDR3aa: CASSAASGLGTDTQYF
CDR3nt: TGTGCCAGCAGCGCCGCCAGTGGACTCGGCACAGATACGCAGTATTTT
d_gene: .
j_gene: TRBJ2-3
abundance: .
v_gene: TRBV9

CDR3aa: CASSLGPTRGPQHF
CDR3nt: TGTGCCAGCAGTTTGGGACCTACCCGGGGGCCCCAGCATTTT
d_gene: .
j_gene: TRBJ1-5
abundance: .
v_gene: TRBV27

CDR3aa: CASSAGGLANYGYTF
CDR3nt: TGTGCCAGCAGCGCGGGCGGGCTAGCGAACTATGGCTACACCTTC
d_gene: .
j_gene: TRBJ1-2
abundance: .
v_gene: TRBV5-6

CDR3aa: CASSTGGYEQYF
CDR3nt: TGTGCCAGCAGTACAGGGGGCTACGAGCAGTACTTC
d_gene: TRBD1
j_gene: TRBJ2-7
abundance: .
v_gene: TRBV27

CDR3aa: CASSLGGGNQPQHF
CDR3nt: TGTGCCAGCAGCTTAGGAGGGGGGAATCAGCCCCAGCATTTT
d_gene: .
j_gene: TRBJ1-5
abundance: .
v_gene: TRBV11-2

CDR3aa: CASSPLTEGVTQYF
CDR3nt: TGTGCCAGCAGTCCCCTCACAGAAGGGGTAACGCAGTATTTT
d_gene: .
j_gene: TRBJ2-3
abundance: once
v_gene: TRBV6-5

CDR3aa: CACGGQGAHEQYF
CDR3nt: TGTGCCTGTGGGGGGCAGGGGGCACACGAGCAGTACTTC
d_gene: TRBD1
j_gene: TRBJ2-7
abundance: few
v_gene: TRBV28

CDR3aa: CASSQGDVETQYF
CDR3nt: TGTGCCAGCTCACAGGGAGATGTAGAGACCCAGTACTTC
d_gene: .
j_gene: TRBJ2-5
abundance: .
v_gene: TRBV18

CDR3aa: CASSPNPTSSTDTQYF
CDR3nt: TGTGCCAGCTCACCAAACCCCACCTCTAGCACAGATACGCAGTATTTT
d_gene: .
j_gene: TRBJ2-3
abundance: .
v_gene: TRBV18

CDR3aa: CALVGITNSAGNTIYF
CDR3nt: TGTGCCTTAGTGGGGATTACGAATAGTGCTGGAAACACCATATATTTT
d_gene: .
j_gene: TRBJ1-3
abundance: .
v_gene: TRBV30

CDR3aa: CASSTGQSSYNSPLHF
CDR3nt: TGTGCCAGTAGTACCGGACAGAGCTCCTATAATTCACCCCTCCACTTT
d_gene: .
j_gene: TRBJ1-6
abundance: few
v_gene: TRBV19

CDR3aa: CASSELVGRTGELFF
CDR3nt: TGTGCCAGCAGCGAGTTGGTGGGGCGCACCGGGGAGCTGTTTTTT
d_gene: .
j_gene: TRBJ2-2
abundance: .
v_gene: TRBV5-4

CDR3aa: CAKGGVISSYNEQFF
CDR3nt: TGTGCCAAAGGAGGGGTAATAAGCTCCTACAATGAGCAGTTCTTC
d_gene: .
j_gene: TRBJ2-1
abundance: .
v_gene: TRBV6-4

CDR3aa: CASSQDPEGARGYTF
CDR3nt: TGCGCCAGCAGCCAAGATCCCGAGGGGGCGCGGGGCTACACCTTC
d_gene: TRBD1
j_gene: TRBJ1-2
abundance: .
v_gene: TRBV4-3

CDR3aa: CASSLEGPNSPLHF
CDR3nt: TGCGCCAGCAGCTTGGAGGGCCCTAATTCACCCCTCCACTTT
d_gene: .
j_gene: TRBJ1-6
abundance: .
v_gene: TRBV5-1

CDR3aa: CASSEAGSRQFF
CDR3nt: TGTGCCAGCAGTGAAGCGGGGTCCCGCCAGTTCTTC
d_gene: .
j_gene: TRBJ2-1
abundance: .
v_gene: TRBV2

CDR3aa: CASSSPSWGWGETQYF
CDR3nt: TGTGCCAGCAGCTCCCCCTCCTGGGGGTGGGGAGAGACCCAGTACTTC
d_gene: .
j_gene: TRBJ2-5
abundance: .
v_gene: TRBV11-2

CDR3aa: CASSYGPGELFF
CDR3nt: TGTGCCAGCAGTTACGGCCCCGGGGAGCTGTTTTTT
d_gene: .
j_gene: TRBJ2-2
abundance: .
v_gene: TRBV6-5